There are a few counts of the clone carrying this T cell receptor beta chain. What it recognizes is unknown. As to treatment: about 20 received Ad26.COV2.S at low or high dose, single or two shots; 5 received placebo; per-sample allocation not given. It was on day 63 after the first vaccine or placebo injection that samples were taken. The vaccine delivered Wuhan-strain SARS-CoV-2 spike through an Ad26 vector. The CDR3 has 14 amino acids. The germline V gene has CDR1 MDHEN and CDR2 SYDVKM. V lost 3 bases to trimming and J lost 8 bases, with 16 bases between them. The data derive from a study of Ad26.COV2.S vaccination and SARS-CoV-2 variants. Study context: Vaccine-arm donor from the placebo-controlled COV1001 Ad26.COV2.S trial.

Study-level results: Similar non-spike TCR breadth was observed in recipients of vaccine and of placebo.

Profiled with immunoSEQ multiplex PCR; TCRdb holds only in-frame clones, not every one. The sample includes hundreds of thousands of clones, roughly 89% of them seen just once. The J gene is TRBJ1-2, the V gene TRBV28; D unresolved. This TCR was recovered from a person aged 18 to 65 who received the Ad26.COV2.S COVID-19 vaccine or a placebo. Sequences were derived from peripheral blood, sampled in a trial of Ad26.COV2.S vaccine versus placebo. The CDR3 DNA reads TGTGCCAGCAGTTTTGGCGGGCAACCAGGAGGCTACACCTTC. Amino acids: CASSFGGQPGGYTF.